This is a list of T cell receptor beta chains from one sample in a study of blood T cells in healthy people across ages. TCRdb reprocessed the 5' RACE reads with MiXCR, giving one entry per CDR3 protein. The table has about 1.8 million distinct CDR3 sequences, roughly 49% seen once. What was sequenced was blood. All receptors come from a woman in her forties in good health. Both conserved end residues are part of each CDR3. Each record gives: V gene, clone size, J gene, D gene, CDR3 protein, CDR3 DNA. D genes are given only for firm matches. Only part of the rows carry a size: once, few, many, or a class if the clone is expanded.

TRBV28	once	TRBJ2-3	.	CAAGRRGDTQYF	TGTGCCGCGGGACGTCGCGGTGATACGCAGTATTTT
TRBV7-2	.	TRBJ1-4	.	CASSPGRGTNEKLFF	TGTGCCAGCAGCCCGGGGAGGGGAACTAATGAAAAACTGTTTTTT
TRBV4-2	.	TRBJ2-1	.	CASSQDRAGSSYNEQFF	TGTGCCAGCAGCCAAGATCGGGCGGGGAGCTCCTACAATGAGCAGTTCTTC
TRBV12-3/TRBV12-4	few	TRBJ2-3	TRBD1	CASSTGGRTDTQYF	TGTGCCAGCAGTACAGGGGGGAGGACAGATACGCAGTATTTT
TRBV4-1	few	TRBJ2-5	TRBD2	CASSQDSGGAKETQYF	TGCGCCAGCAGCCAAGATAGCGGGGGGGCGAAAGAGACCCAGTACTTC
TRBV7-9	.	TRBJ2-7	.	CASSTMGASSYEQYF	TGTGCCAGCAGCACCATGGGGGCGAGCTCCTACGAGCAGTACTTC
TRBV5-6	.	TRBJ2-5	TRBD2	CASSLGLAGGPLQETQYF	TGTGCCAGCAGCCTGGGACTAGCGGGAGGGCCCCTCCAAGAGACCCAGTACTTC
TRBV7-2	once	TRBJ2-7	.	CASSFSSSRPGTRTDEQYF	TGTGCCAGCAGCTTTTCGTCTTCCAGACCCGGGACCCGAACCGACGAGCAGTACTTC
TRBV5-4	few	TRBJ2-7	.	CASSVDRYEQYF	TGTGCCAGCAGCGTTGACAGGTACGAGCAGTACTTC
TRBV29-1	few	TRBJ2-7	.	CSVGRGLYNEQYF	TGCAGCGTCGGGAGGGGGCTTTACAATGAGCAGTACTTC
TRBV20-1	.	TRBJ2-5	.	CSARDHRVPGPLGQYF	TGCAGTGCTAGAGACCACCGCGTACCCGGACCCCTTGGTCAGTACTTC
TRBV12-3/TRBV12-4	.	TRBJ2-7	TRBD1	CASSETGSFSEQYF	TGTGCCAGCAGTGAGACAGGGTCTTTCTCCGAGCAGTACTTC